The clone carrying this T cell receptor (beta chain) was counted a few times. Its antigen remains unknown. The data stem from a study of T-cell reconstitution after alpha-beta-depleted transplantation in children. Findings of the study overall: Reportedly, roughly two months post-transplant, alpha-beta T cells arose from several hundred expanded graft clones. Counts and diversity of T cells one year after transplant came mostly from newly produced T cells.

The germline V gene encodes CDR1 SGHTA and CDR2 FQGNSA. V lost 7 bases, J lost 1 base, and 9 bases stayed unmatched. This CDR3 has 17 amino acids. The TCRbeta library incorporated unique molecular identifiers. TCRdb reanalysed the PCR reads using MiXCR and keeps one entry per CDR3 protein. The sample records about 240,000 distinct CDR3 sequences, under 30% being singletons. Sequencing used PBMCs, obtained before TCRalphabeta/CD19-depleted stem cell transplant. The V and J genes are TRBV7-2 and TRBJ2-5; 13 nucleotides align to TRBD2. The TCR comes from a girl aged 2 to 10 with Fanconi anemia, due to receive a stem cell transplant. The CDR3 loop reads CASTAGLAGNSQETQYF. DNA of the CDR3: TGTGCCAGCACCGCGGGACTAGCGGGAAATAGCCAAGAGACCCAGTACTTC.